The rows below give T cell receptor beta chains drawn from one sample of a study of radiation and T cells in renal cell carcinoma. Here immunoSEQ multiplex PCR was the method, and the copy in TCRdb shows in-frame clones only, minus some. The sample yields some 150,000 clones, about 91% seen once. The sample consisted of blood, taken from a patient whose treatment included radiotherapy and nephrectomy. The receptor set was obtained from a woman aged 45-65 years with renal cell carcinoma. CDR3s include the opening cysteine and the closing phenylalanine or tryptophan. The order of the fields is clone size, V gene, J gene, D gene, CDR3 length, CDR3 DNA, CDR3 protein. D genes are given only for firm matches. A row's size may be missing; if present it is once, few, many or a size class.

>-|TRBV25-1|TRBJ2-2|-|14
TGTGCCAGCAGTGATAGGGCGAGTACCGGGGAGCTGTTTTTT
CASSDRASTGELFF
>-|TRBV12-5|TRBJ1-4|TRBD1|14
TGTGCTAGTGGTGGGACAGGGGTGGGTGAAAAACTGTTTTTT
CASGGTGVGEKLFF
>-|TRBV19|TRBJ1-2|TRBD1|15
TGTGCCAGTAGTCCCGCTCCCTTGACAGGGACCGGCTACACCTTC
CASSPAPLTGTGYTF
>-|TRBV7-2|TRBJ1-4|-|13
TGTGCCAGCAGCTTAGTTTATAATGAAAAACTGTTTTTT
CASSLVYNEKLFF
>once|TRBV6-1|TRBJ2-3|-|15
TGTGCCAGCAGTGAAATGGGGGGCTACACAGATACGCAGTATTTT
CASSEMGGYTDTQYF
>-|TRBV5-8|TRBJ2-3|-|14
TGTGCCAGCAGCTTTCGGGGAGAGTTAGATACGCAGTATTTT
CASSFRGELDTQYF
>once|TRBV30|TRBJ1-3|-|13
TGTGCCTGGAGTGGGAGCTCTGGAAACACCATATATTTT
CAWSGSSGNTIYF
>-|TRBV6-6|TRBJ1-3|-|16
TGTGCCAGCAGTTATCAGAAGGGATCTATCGGAAACACCATATATTTT
CASSYQKGSIGNTIYF
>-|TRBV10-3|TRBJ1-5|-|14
TGTGCCATCAGTGAGTCCGGGGAAAATCAGCCCCAGCATTTT
CAISESGENQPQHF
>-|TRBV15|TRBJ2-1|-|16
TGTGCCACCAGCAGAGCCCGCCCCAACTCCTACAATGAGCAGTTCTTC
CATSRARPNSYNEQFF
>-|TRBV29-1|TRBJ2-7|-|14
TGCAGCGTTGGGATCGGCTTAGTCTCCTACGAGCAGTACTTC
CSVGIGLVSYEQYF
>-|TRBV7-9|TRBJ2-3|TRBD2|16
TGTGCCAGCAGCTTAGGGGCTAGCGGGGGGGCGGATACGCAGTATTTT
CASSLGASGGADTQYF
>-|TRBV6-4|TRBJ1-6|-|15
TGTGCCAGCCCCGACAGACGAAGCCATAATTCACCCCTCCACTTT
CASPDRRSHNSPLHF
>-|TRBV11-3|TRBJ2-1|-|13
TGTGCCAGCAGCCTACAGGGCTACAATGAGCAGTTCTTC
CASSLQGYNEQFF
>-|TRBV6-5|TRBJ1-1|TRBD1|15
TGTGCCAGCAGTCCTTTGGACAGGGTCCTCACTGAAGCTTTCTTT
CASSPLDRVLTEAFF
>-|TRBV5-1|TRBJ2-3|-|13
TGCGCCAGCATAGGAGAGGGCACAGATACGCAGTATTTT
CASIGEGTDTQYF
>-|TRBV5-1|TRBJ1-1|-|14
TGCGCCAGCAGCTTGGGACAGATGAACACTGAAGCTTTCTTT
CASSLGQMNTEAFF
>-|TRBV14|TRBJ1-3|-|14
TGTGCCAGCAGCCTTGACTCAACTGGAAACACCATATATTTT
CASSLDSTGNTIYF
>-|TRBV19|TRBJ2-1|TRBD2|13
TGTGCCAGTATTGAGCGGGGGACCAATGAGCAGTTCTTC
CASIERGTNEQFF
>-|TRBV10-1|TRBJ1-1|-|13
TGCGCCAGCAACTGGGGGGGGAACACTGAAGCTTTCTTT
CASNWGGNTEAFF
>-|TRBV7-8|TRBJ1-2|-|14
TGTGCCAGCAGCTTTTTGGGGGATGACTATGGCTACACCTTC
CASSFLGDDYGYTF
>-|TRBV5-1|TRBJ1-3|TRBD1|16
TGCGCCAGCAGCTTGGCGGGACAGAGGTCTGGAAACACCATATATTTT
CASSLAGQRSGNTIYF
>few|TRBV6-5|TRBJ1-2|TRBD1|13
TGTGCCAGCAGTTATGACAGGGAGTATGGCTACACCTTC
CASSYDREYGYTF
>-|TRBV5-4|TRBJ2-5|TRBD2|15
TGTGCCAGCAGTCCCCGACTAGCGGGAGAGGGTCCCCAGTACTTC
CASSPRLAGEGPQYF
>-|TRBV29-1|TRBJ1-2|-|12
TGCAGCGTTGAAGAAGGTGGGAGTGGCTACACCTTC
CSVEEGGSGYTF
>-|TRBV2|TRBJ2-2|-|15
TGTGCCAGCAGTGAATTAGAGGGGGGCATCGGGGAGCTGTTTTTT
CASSELEGGIGELFF
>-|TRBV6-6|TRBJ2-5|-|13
TGTGCCAGCAGTCCGGGGGCCCAAGAGACCCAGTACTTC
CASSPGAQETQYF
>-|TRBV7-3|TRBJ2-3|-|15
TGTGCCAGCAGCTTAGATCAAAGGGCAGGAGATACGCAGTATTTT
CASSLDQRAGDTQYF
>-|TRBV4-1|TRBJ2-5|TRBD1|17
TGCGCCAGCAGCCAAGAGGGGACAGGGTCCATTATAGAGACCCAGTACTTC
CASSQEGTGSIIETQYF
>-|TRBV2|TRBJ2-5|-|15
TGTGCCAGCATCAACGGGCAGGGTCTGTGGGAGACCCAGTACTTC
CASINGQGLWETQYF
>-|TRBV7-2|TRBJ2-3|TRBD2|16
TGTGCCAGCAGCGCTTCGGGGGGATGGAACACAGATACGCAGTATTTT
CASSASGGWNTDTQYF
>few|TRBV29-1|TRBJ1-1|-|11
TGCAGCGTCTGGGGAAACACTGAAGCTTTCTTT
CSVWGNTEAFF
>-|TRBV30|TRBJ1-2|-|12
TGTGCCTACCAGAAGAGTAACTATGGCTACACCTTC
CAYQKSNYGYTF
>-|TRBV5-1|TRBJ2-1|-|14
TGCGCCAGCAGCTTGGACAGAATATACAATGAGCAGTTCTTC
CASSLDRIYNEQFF
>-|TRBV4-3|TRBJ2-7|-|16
TGCGCCAGCAGCCAAGACCTCCGGGGGCCGTCCTACGAGCAGTACTTC
CASSQDLRGPSYEQYF
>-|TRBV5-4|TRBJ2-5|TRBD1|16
TGTGCCAGCAGCATCCAGGACAGGGGTTCTCAAGAGACCCAGTACTTC
CASSIQDRGSQETQYF
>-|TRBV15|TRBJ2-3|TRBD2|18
TGTGCCACCAGCAGAGATCCGGGGGGGGCGGATGGCACAGATACGCAGTATTTT
CATSRDPGGADGTDTQYF
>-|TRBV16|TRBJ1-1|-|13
TGTGCCAGCAGCCAACAGGGAAAATCTGAAGCTTTCTTT
CASSQQGKSEAFF
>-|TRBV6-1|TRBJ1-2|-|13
TGTGCCAGCAGTCTCGACGGCTACTATGGCTACACCTTC
CASSLDGYYGYTF
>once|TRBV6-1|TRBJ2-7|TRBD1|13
TGTGCCAGCCGGCTGACAGGGGGCGACGAGCAGTACTTC
CASRLTGGDEQYF
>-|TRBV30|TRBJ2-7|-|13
TGTGCCTGGAAAGTTCCTACATTATACGAGCAGTACTTC
CAWKVPTLYEQYF
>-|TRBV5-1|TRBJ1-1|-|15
TGCGCCAGCAGCTTGAATACGGGAGGGTCCACTGAAGCTTTCTTT
CASSLNTGGSTEAFF
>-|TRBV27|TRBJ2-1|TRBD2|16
TGTGCCAGCAGTTTCCGCGCTAGCGGGCTGGGGCATGAGCAGTTCTTC
CASSFRASGLGHEQFF
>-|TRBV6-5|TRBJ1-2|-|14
TGTGCCAGCAGAGGAAGAGGGGAGGGCGGTGGCTACACCTTC
CASRGRGEGGGYTF
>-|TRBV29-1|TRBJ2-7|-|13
TGCAGCGTTGAGATCGATTTTTCCTACGAGCAGTACTTC
CSVEIDFSYEQYF
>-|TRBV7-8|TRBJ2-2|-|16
TGTGCCAGCAGCTCCTCGGCGGTGGCGAACACCGGGGAGCTGTTTTTT
CASSSSAVANTGELFF
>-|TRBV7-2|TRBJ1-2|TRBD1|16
TGTGCCAGCAGCTTACCAACAGGGGCGGGGCGGGCTGGCTACACCTTC
CASSLPTGAGRAGYTF
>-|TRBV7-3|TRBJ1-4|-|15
TGTGCCAGCAGCCCCCCAAATGAAGGAAGGGAAAAACTGTTTTTT
CASSPPNEGREKLFF
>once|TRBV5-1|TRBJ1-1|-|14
TGCGCCAGCAGCCCAGGGGTGGGTGGGACTGAAGCTTTCTTT
CASSPGVGGTEAFF
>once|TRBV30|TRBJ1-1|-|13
TGTGCCTGGACCCCAGGAGGTGGCGCTGAAGCTTTCTTT
CAWTPGGGAEAFF
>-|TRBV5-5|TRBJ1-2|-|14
TGTGCCAGCACAGTCACCGCTACTAACTATGGCTACACCTTC
CASTVTATNYGYTF
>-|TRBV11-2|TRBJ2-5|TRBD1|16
TGTGCCAGCAGCTCCTGGACAGGGCTTACAGGAGAGACCCAGTACTTC
CASSSWTGLTGETQYF
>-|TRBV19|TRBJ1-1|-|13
TGTGCCAGTAGTATCCCCCCAGGGCCGTTGGCTTTCTTT
CASSIPPGPLAFF
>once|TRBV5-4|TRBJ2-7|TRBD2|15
TGTGCCAGCAGCTTGGCCGGCGGGGGACGCTACGAGCAGTACTTC
CASSLAGGGRYEQYF
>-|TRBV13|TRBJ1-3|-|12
TGTGCCAGCAGCATGGTAGGAAACACCATATATTTT
CASSMVGNTIYF
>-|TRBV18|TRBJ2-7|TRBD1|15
TGTGCCAGCTCATCGTACCAGGGGGACGCCTACGAGCAGTACTTC
CASSSYQGDAYEQYF
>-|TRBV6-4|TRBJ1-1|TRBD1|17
TGTGCCATCCCGCCCCGTCCGGGGACAGGAGTGAACACTGAAGCTTTCTTT
CAIPPRPGTGVNTEAFF
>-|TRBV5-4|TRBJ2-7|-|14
TGTGCCAGCAGCTTGGGGGACGCAGACTACGAGCAGTACTTC
CASSLGDADYEQYF
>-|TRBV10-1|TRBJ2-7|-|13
TGCGCCAGCAGTGGGGGGCCTGGCTACGAGCAGTACTTC
CASSGGPGYEQYF